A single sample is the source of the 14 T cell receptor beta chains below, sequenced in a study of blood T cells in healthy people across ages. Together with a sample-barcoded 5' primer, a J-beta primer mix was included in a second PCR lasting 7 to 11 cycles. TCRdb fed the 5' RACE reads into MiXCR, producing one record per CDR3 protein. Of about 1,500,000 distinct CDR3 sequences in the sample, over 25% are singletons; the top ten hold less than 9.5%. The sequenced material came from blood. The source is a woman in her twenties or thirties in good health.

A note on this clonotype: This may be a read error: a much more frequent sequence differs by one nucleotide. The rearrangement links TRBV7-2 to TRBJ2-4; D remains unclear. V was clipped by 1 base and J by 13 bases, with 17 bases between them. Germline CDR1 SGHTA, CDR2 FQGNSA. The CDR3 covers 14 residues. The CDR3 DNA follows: TGTGCCAGCAGCTTAGGTATCTACTCCAGGCAGCAGTACTTC. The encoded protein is CASSLGIYSRQQYF.

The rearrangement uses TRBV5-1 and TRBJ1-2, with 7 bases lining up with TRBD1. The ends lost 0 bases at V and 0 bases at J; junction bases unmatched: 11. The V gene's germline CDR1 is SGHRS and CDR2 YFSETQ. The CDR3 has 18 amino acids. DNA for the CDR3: TGCGCCAGCAGCTTGGCCGAACAGGGGCGAACAACTAACTATGGCTACACCTTC. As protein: CASSLAEQGRTTNYGYTF.

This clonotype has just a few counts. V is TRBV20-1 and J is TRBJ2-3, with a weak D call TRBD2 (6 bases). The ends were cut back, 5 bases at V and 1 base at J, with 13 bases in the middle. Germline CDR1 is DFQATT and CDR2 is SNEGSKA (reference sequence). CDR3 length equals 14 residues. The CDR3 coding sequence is TGCAGTGCTCGACACGGGGGTCGCACAGATACGCAGTATTTT. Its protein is CSARHGGRTDTQYF.

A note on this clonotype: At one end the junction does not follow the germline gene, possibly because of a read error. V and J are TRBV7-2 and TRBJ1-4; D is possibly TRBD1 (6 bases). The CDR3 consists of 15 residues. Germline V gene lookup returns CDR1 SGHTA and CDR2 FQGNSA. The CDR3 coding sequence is TGTGCCAGCAACTTAGACGACAGGAACCCCACGAAACTGTTTTTT. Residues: CASNLDDRNPTKLFF.

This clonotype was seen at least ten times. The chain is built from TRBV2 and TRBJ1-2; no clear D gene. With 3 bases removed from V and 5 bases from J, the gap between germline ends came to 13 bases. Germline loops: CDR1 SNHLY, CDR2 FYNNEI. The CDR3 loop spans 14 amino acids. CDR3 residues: CASSEGSNFYGYTF. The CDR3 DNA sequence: TGTGCCAGCAGTGAGGGCAGTAACTTTTATGGCTACACCTTC.

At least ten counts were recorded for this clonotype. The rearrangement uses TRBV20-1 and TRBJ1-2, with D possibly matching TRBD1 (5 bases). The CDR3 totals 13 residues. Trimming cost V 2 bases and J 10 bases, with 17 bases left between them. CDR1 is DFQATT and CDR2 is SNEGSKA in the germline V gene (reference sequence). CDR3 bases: TGCAGTGCTAGATTCACCGGACAAAAGGCCTACACCTTC. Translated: CSARFTGQKAYTF.

The CDR3 DNA reads TGTGCCAGCAGGTTAAGGACTAGCTCCACAGATACGCAGTATTTT. Its translation: CASRLRTSSTDTQYF. The chain combines TRBV6-6 with TRBJ2-3; 8 nucleotides line up with TRBD2. The CDR3 extends over 15 amino acids. Germline V gene lookup returns CDR1 MNHNY and CDR2 SVGAGI (reference sequence). Trimming cost V 6 bases and J 2 bases; bases outside gene matches: 7.

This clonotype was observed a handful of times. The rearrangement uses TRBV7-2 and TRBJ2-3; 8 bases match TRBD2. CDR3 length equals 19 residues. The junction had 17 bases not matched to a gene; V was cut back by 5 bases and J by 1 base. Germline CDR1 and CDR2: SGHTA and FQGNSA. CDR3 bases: TGTGCCAGCAGCCTCTTTCCCCTCGCCGCGGGGGGCGGCACAGATACGCAGTATTTT. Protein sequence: CASSLFPLAAGGGTDTQYF.

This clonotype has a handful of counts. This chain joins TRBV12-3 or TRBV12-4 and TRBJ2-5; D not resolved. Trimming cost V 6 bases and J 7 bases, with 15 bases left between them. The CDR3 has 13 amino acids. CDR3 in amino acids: CASSPGPPRTQYF. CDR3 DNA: TGTGCCAGCAGCCCCGGGCCCCCGCGGACCCAGTACTTC.

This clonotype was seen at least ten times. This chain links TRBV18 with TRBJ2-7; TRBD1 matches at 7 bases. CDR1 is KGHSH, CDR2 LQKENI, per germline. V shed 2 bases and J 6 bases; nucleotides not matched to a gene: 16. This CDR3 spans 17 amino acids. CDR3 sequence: CASSPSVGQRNSGEQYF. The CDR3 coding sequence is TGTGCCAGCTCACCAAGCGTGGGACAGCGGAACTCGGGCGAGCAGTACTTC.

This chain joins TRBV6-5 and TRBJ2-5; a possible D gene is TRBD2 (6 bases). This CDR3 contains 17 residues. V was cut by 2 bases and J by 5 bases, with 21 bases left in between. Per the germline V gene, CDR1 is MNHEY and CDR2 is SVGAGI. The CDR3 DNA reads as TGTGCCAGCAGTTACACACTCCGGAGGGTTCTTCCCGAGACCCAGTACTTC. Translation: CASSYTLRRVLPETQYF.

The CDR3 is CAMSSGRRSFDEQFF. CDR3 in DNA: TGTGCCATGTCTAGCGGGAGGCGGAGCTTCGATGAGCAGTTCTTC. The rearrangement links TRBV12-3 or TRBV12-4 to TRBJ2-1, with TRBD2 identical over 11 bases. V lost 10 bases to trimming and J lost 8 bases; unmatched junction nucleotides: 13. The CDR3 runs to 15 residues.

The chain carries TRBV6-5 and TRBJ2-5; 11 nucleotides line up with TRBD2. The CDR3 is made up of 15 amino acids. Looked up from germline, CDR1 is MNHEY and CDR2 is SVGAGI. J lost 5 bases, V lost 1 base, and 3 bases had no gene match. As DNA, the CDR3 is TGTGCCAGCAGTTACTTATCTAGCGGGAGGGAGACCCAGTACTTC. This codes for CASSYLSSGRETQYF.

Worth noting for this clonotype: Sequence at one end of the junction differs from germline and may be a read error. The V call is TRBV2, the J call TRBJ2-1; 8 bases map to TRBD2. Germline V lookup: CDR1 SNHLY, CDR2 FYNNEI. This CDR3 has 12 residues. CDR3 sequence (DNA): TGTGCCAGCAGGCCTACTAGCGGTGAGCAGGTCTTC. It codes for CASRPTSGEQVF.